The clone carrying this TCR beta chain was detected a few times. Its antigen remains unidentified. The entry originates in a study of T cells in Graves' hyperthyroidism and ophthalmopathy. The study's findings and limits: Patients with ophthalmopathy were separated from those with stable hyperthyroidism by a 13 V-J model.

Regions amplified from RNA transcripts were the TCR beta CDR3 regions. In the first-round RT-PCR of the TCR CDR3, the HTBI primer set was used. One entry per CDR3 protein, called by TCRdb with MiXCR from the multiplex PCR reads. Among about 460,000 distinct CDR3 sequences listed, roughly 23% were seen once. The CDR3 loop spans 12 amino acids. Germline CDR1 is MNHEY and CDR2 is SVGAGI. Trimming pared 2 bases from V and 6 bases from J, leaving 5 bases between. The authors obtained PBMCs from roughly 10 ml of fresh peripheral blood. The receptor was derived from a woman in her seventies with Graves' ophthalmopathy. Sequences were obtained from blood. The chain carries TRBV6-5 and TRBJ1-5; D is undetermined. The CDR3 sequence is CASSYRAQPQHF. CDR3 DNA sequence: TGTGCCAGCAGTTACAGGGCTCAGCCCCAGCATTTT.